This TCR beta chain appears in the sequencing data of a study of cytomegalovirus exposure and HLA in healthy donors. A few counts support this clone. Antigen specificity is unknown. Germline values: CDR1 SGDLS, CDR2 YYNGEE. The V end was cut by 0 bases, the J end by 0 bases, with 9 bases between. The CDR3 spans 15 residues. Study results and caveats: The investigators catalogued under 200 TCR beta chains as cytomegalovirus-associated.

The donors were in the approximately 120-subject validation cohort; that cohort was separate from the roughly 700-subject first cohort. Repertoires were generated with immunoSEQ multiplex PCR, while TCRdb's copy carries only in-frame clones and drops some. The sample has approximately 160,000 clones, around nine tenths seen once. Sequencing was carried out using PBMCs. The V and J genes are TRBV9 and TRBJ1-1; no clear D. The source of this sequence is a woman aged 18-30 years in good health and CMV-seronegative. The CDR3 loop is CASSVGLLMNTEAFF. DNA for the CDR3: TGTGCCAGCAGCGTAGGGTTACTCATGAACACTGAAGCTTTCTTT.